This T cell receptor beta chain was observed in a study of T cells in Graves' hyperthyroidism and ophthalmopathy. General study results and limits: A model built on 13 V-J features separated ophthalmopathy from stable hyperthyroidism. Ophthalmopathy, as predicted by the model, came a median around 6 months after the prediction. Clonotypes that were expanded in thyroid above 0.001 mostly appeared in blood too.

This clonotype was seen repeatedly, ten times or more. Its target is unknown. For Graves' hyperthyroidism to be stable, ophthalmopathy could not progress within 18 months. There were TCR beta CDR3 regions amplified from RNA transcripts. With the HTBI primer set, the TCR CDR3 went through a first round of RT-PCR. TCRdb passed the multiplex PCR reads through MiXCR, listing each CDR3 protein once. The data contain about 200,000 distinct CDR3 sequences, 17% of them singletons. Trimming cost V 4 bases and J 4 bases; bases outside gene matches: 5. This CDR3 contains 16 residues. Looked up from germline, CDR1 is SGHNT and CDR2 is YYREEE (reference sequence).

Input material: blood. The TCR originated in a woman in her 50s with Graves' hyperthyroidism. The rearrangement uses TRBV5-4 and TRBJ2-5, with TRBD2 matching over 15 bases. The CDR3 loop is CASSTGLAGGSETQYF. The DNA of the CDR3 is TGTGCCAGCAGCACGGGACTAGCGGGAGGATCAGAGACCCAGTACTTC.